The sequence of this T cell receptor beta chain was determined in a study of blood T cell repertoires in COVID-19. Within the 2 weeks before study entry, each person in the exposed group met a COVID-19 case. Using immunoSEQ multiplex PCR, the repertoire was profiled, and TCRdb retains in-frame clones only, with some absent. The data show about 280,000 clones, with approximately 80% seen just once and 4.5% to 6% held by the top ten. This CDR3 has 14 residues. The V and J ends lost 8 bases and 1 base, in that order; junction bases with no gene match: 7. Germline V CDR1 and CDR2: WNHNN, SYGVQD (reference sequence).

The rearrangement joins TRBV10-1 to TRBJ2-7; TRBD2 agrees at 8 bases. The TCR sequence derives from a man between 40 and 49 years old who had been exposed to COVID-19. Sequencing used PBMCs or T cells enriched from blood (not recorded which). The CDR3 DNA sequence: TGCGCCAGCCCCCAAGGCGGGAGGTCCTACGAGCAGTACTTC. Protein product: CASPQGGRSYEQYF.